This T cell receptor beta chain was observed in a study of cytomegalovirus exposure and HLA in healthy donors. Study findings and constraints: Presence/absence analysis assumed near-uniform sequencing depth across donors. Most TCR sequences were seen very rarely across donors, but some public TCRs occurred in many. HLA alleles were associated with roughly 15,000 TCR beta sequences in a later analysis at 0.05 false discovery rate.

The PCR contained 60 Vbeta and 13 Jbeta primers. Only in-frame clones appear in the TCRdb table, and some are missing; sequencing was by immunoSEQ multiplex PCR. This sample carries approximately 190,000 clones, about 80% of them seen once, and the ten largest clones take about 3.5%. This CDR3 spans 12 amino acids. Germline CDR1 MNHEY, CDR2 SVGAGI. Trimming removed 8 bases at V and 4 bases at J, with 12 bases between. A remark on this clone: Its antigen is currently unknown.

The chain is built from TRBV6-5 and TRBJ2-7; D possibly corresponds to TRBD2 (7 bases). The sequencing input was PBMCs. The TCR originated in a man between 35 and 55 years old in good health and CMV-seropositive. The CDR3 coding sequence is TGTGCCAGCTTGGGGGGGCCATACGAGCAGTACTTC. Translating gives CASLGGPYEQYF.